Following are 2 T cell receptor beta chains from one sample sequenced in a study of PD-1 blockade in mismatch repair-deficient tumors. Produced via immunoSEQ multiplex PCR; TCRdb's table is partial and in-frame only. The table has tens of thousands of clones, approximately 84% seen once. The sample was PBMCs, taken before pembrolizumab treatment. The receptors were gathered from an adult with mismatch repair-deficient cancer.

The genes are TRBV19 and TRBJ1-5, with D possibly being TRBD1 (6 bases). V lost 6 bases and J 4 bases, leaving 13 bases between the germline ends. The CDR3 length is 14 residues. Germline lookup yields CDR1 LNHDA and CDR2 SQIVND (reference sequence). Written as DNA, the CDR3 is TGTGCCAGTAGCCCTCTCACAGGGAATCAGCCCCAGCATTTT. Its protein product is CASSPLTGNQPQHF.

This chain joins TRBV15 and TRBJ2-7; 9 nucleotides agree with TRBD2. The V gene's germline CDR1 is LNHNV and CDR2 YYDKDF (reference sequence). The CDR3 extends over 17 amino acids. V gave up 3 bases and J gave up 5 bases; unmatched junction bases: 14. The CDR3 spells CATSSVTEGLAYHEQYF. Written as DNA, the CDR3 is TGTGCCACCAGCAGCGTCACCGAAGGACTAGCGTACCACGAGCAGTACTTC.